The 19 T cell receptor beta chains below all came from one sample that was sequenced in a study of T cell repertoires in cytomegalovirus infection. TCRdb fed the reads into MiXCR, producing one record per CDR3 protein. This table has fewer than 200,000 distinct CDR3 sequences, approximately 15% appearing once. Material: PBMCs. The receptors stem from a human donor in good health (CMV status not recorded). Some clones in this sample may be carry-over from other donors' samples.

This clonotype has at least ten counts. V and J are TRBV7-6 and TRBJ2-3, with D tentatively TRBD1 (5 bases). Germline CDR1 reads SGHVS; CDR2 reads FNYEAQ. The CDR3 spans 16 residues. Trimming stripped 5 bases from V and 2 bases from J, with 17 bases between. In nucleotides, the CDR3 is TGTGCCAGCAGCCGCACCGACAGACCATACACAGATACGCAGTATTTT. Protein: CASSRTDRPYTDTQYF.

This clonotype was seen many times. The V and J genes are TRBV25-1 and TRBJ2-1; D remains unclear. The germline V gene has CDR1 MGHDK and CDR2 SYGVNS. The CDR3 loop spans 13 amino acids. Trimming removed 6 bases from V and 0 bases from J, with 6 bases in between. Here the CDR3 reads CASSSSSYNEQFF. The CDR3 region has the DNA TGTGCCAGCAGCTCGAGCTCCTACAATGAGCAGTTCTTC.

This clonotype was seen ten or more times. The J gene is TRBJ2-3, the V gene TRBV4-1, with D unresolved. CDR1 and CDR2 from the germline V gene are MGHRA and YSYEKL. The length of the CDR3 is 12 residues. V was trimmed by 2 bases and J by 2 bases, leaving 2 bases between them. The CDR3 loop is CASSQTTDTQYF. CDR3 nucleotides: TGCGCCAGCAGCCAAACCACAGATACGCAGTATTTT.

The V and J genes are TRBV28 and TRBJ1-5, with D perhaps matching TRBD1 (6 bases). The CDR3 loop spans 15 amino acids. The V and J ends lost 7 bases and 4 bases respectively, with 17 bases between them. From germline, CDR1 is MDHEN and CDR2 SYDVKM. The chain's CDR3 is CASTLGGQPNQPQHF. The CDR3 bases are TGTGCCAGCACCCTTGGGGGACAACCAAATCAGCCCCAGCATTTT.

This clonotype was seen a few times. The rearrangement uses TRBV20-1 and TRBJ1-5; D perhaps matches TRBD1 (5 bases). Per the germline V gene, CDR1 is DFQATT and CDR2 is SNEGSKA (reference sequence). V lost 3 bases and J lost 1, with 10 bases in between. The CDR3 loop spans 14 amino acids. DNA for the CDR3: TGCAGTGCTAGGGGAGGGGTGAGCAATCAGCCCCAGCATTTT. As protein: CSARGGVSNQPQHF.

This clonotype was found many times. J is TRBJ1-5 and V is TRBV5-4; TRBD1 matches 7 bases. Looked up from germline, CDR1 is SGHNT and CDR2 is YYREEE (reference sequence). The CDR3 loop spans 15 amino acids. V gave up 4 bases and J gave up 6 bases; unmatched junction bases: 10. The CDR3 DNA is TGTGCCAGCAGCCGCGATGGGACAGACGTTCAGCCCCAGCATTTT. Translated: CASSRDGTDVQPQHF.

This clonotype has ten or more counts. This chain links TRBV7-9 with TRBJ1-5; 9 bases match TRBD1. The germline CDR1 and CDR2 sequences are SEHNR and FQNEAQ (reference sequence). This CDR3 spans 16 amino acids. V lost 5 bases and J lost 1; bases outside the gene matches: 6. The CDR3 DNA is TGTGCCAGCAGCCCCCACGGGACAGGGAGCAATCAGCCCCAGCATTTT. Encoded protein: CASSPHGTGSNQPQHF.

This clonotype was seen ten or more times. J is TRBJ2-7 and V is TRBV6-2 or TRBV6-3, with 7 bases matching TRBD2. J was trimmed by 0 bases and V by 0 bases; bases with no gene match: 2. CDR1 and CDR2 (germline): MNHEY, SVGEGT. The CDR3 has 15 amino acids. CDR3 DNA: TGTGCCAGCAGTTACTCGCTAGCGGACTCCTACGAGCAGTACTTC. It translates to CASSYSLADSYEQYF.

Ten or more counts support this clonotype. The chain recombines TRBV7-2 with TRBJ1-6, with TRBD1 as a possible D gene (5 bases). V lost 1 base to trimming and J lost 2 bases, with 9 bases between them. The CDR3 spans 16 residues. Germline V gives CDR1 SGHTA, CDR2 FQGNSA. CDR3 nucleotides: TGTGCCAGCAGCTTAGTTGAGGGGACCTATAATTCACCCCTCCACTTT. Protein: CASSLVEGTYNSPLHF.

The table lists this clonotype with a few counts. This chain connects TRBV7-3 to TRBJ2-2, with TRBD1 identical over 11 bases. CDR1 and CDR2 from the germline V gene are SGHTA and FQGTGA. CDR3 length equals 16 residues. V lost 4 bases and J lost 6; bases outside the gene matches: 7. The CDR3 DNA sequence: TGTGCCAGCAGCTACCGGACAGGGGGCAACTCCGGGGAGCTGTTTTTT. Amino acids: CASSYRTGGNSGELFF.

The sample holds a few counts of this clonotype. This chain uses TRBV5-4 with TRBJ2-1, with D maybe TRBD2 (6 bases). V dropped 3 bases and J dropped 2 bases, with 15 bases sitting between them. In germline, CDR1 is SGHNT, CDR2 YYREEE (reference sequence). CDR3 length: 16 amino acids. The CDR3 DNA reads as TGTGCCAGCAGCTGGGGAGGTAGCGAGACCTACAATGAGCAGTTCTTC. This codes for CASSWGGSETYNEQFF. The full variable domain, rest sourced from reference TRBV5-4 and TRBJ2-1, is ETGVTQSPTHLIKTRGQQVTLRCSSQSGHNTVSWYQQALGQGPQFIFQYYREEENGRGNFPPRFSGLQFPNYSSELNVNALELDDSALYLCASSWGGSETYNEQFFGPGTRLTVL.

This clonotype has only a few counts. The genes are TRBV10-3 and TRBJ1-3, with TRBD1 identical over 10 bases. CDR1 and CDR2 from the germline V gene are ENHRY and SYGVKD. The CDR3 totals 17 residues. V gave up 11 bases and J gave up 0 bases; unmatched junction bases: 13. In DNA form, the CDR3 reads TGTGCCTGCACTGGGGACAGGGGCCTATTCTCTGGAAACACCATATATTTT. As protein: CACTGDRGLFSGNTIYF.

Ten or more counts support this clonotype. The CDR3 DNA sequence: TGTGCCAGCAGCGGGGGACAGGGAGGCACTGAAGCTTTCTTT. As protein: CASSGGQGGTEAFF. The rearrangement uses TRBV7-9 and TRBJ1-1; TRBD1 matches at 9 bases. The CDR3 sequence is 14 residues long. J lost 4 bases, V lost 5 bases, and 5 bases had no gene match. Germline V CDR1 and CDR2: SEHNR, FQNEAQ (reference sequence).

This clonotype has a count of ten or more. Relative to the germline gene, one junction end is altered; a read error may explain this. The J gene is TRBJ2-1, the V gene TRBV18, with TRBD1 matching 9 bases. CDR1 and CDR2 (germline): KGHSH, LQKENI. This CDR3 is 13 amino acids long. The CDR3: CASSPGTGLVGIF. In DNA, the CDR3 is TGTGCCAGCTCACCCGGGACAGGGCTAGTGGGGATCTTC.

This clonotype was recorded at least ten times. The chain joins TRBV7-6 to TRBJ2-7; 7 bases match TRBD1. This CDR3 contains 15 residues. Germline V gives CDR1 SGHVS, CDR2 FNYEAQ. With V trimmed by 2 bases and J by 2 bases, 6 bases remained unmatched. CDR3 sequence: CASSLYEGATYEQYF. The CDR3 DNA is TGTGCCAGCAGCTTATATGAGGGGGCTACCTACGAGCAGTACTTC.

The chain couples TRBV4-2 to TRBJ2-1; TRBD2 matches at 8 bases. Trimming removed 3 bases from V and 6 bases from J; junction bases left unmatched: 13. This CDR3 has 17 amino acids. Germline V lookup: CDR1 LGHNA, CDR2 YNFKEQ. CDR3 in amino acids: CASSQLPGLGVFNEQFF. CDR3 coding DNA: TGTGCCAGCAGCCAGTTGCCGGGACTAGGTGTTTTCAATGAGCAGTTCTTC.

Ten or more counts support this clonotype. The chain couples TRBV2 to TRBJ2-1, with 10 bases that match TRBD2. The CDR3 runs to 15 residues. The junction had 7 bases not matched to a gene; V was cut back by 5 bases and J by 6 bases. Germline CDR1 and CDR2: SNHLY and FYNNEI. DNA for the CDR3: TGTGCCAGCAGTCGTACTAGCGGGGCGTCCAATGAGCAGTTCTTC. Its protein product is CASSRTSGASNEQFF. The complete variable domain, with remaining parts taken from reference TRBV2 and TRBJ2-1, reads EPEVTQTPSHQVTQMGQEVILRCVPISNHLYFYWYRQILGQKVEFLVSFYNNEISEKSEIFDDQFSVERPDGSNFTLKIRSTKLEDSAMYFCASSRTSGASNEQFFGPGTRLTVL.

The chain employs TRBV4-2 and TRBJ1-4; D is unresolved. The germline V gene encodes CDR1 LGHNA and CDR2 YNFKEQ. Trimming pared 0 bases from V and 3 bases from J, leaving 8 bases between. CDR3 size: 15 residues. CDR3 nucleotide sequence: TGTGCCAGCAGCCAAGAATGGCAGCCTAATGAAAAACTGTTTTTT. Protein: CASSQEWQPNEKLFF.

This clonotype was counted between two and nine times. The chain employs TRBV20-1 and TRBJ1-4; 8 bases are shared with TRBD1. Germline assignment: CDR1 DFQATT and CDR2 SNEGSKA (reference sequence). This CDR3 comprises 13 residues. The junction had 2 bases not matched to a gene; V was cut back by 6 bases and J by 2 bases. DNA for the CDR3: TGCAGTGCACGACAGGGGACTAATGAAAAACTGTTTTTT. Protein product: CSARQGTNEKLFF.